The 30 T cell receptor beta chains below come from one sample, sequenced in a study of monozygotic twins with inflammatory bowel disease. TCRdb re-called the 5' RACE reads and shows each CDR3 protein once, DNA omitted. Its table records approximately 400,000 distinct CDR3 sequences. The material sequenced was blood. The source is a human donor with ulcerative colitis or Crohn's disease, or a healthy co-twin of an affected twin (not recorded which).

The V and J genes are TRBV7-9 and TRBJ2-7; the D call from TCRdb, TRBD1, cannot be confirmed without DNA. The CDR3 spans 15 residues. Germline V gene sequence: CDR1 SEHNR, CDR2 FQNEAQ (reference sequence). CDR3 loop: CASGWVGQGSGEQYF. The full variable domain, with the rest looked up from reference TRBV7-9 and TRBJ2-7, is DTGVSQNPRHKITKRGQNVTFRCDPISEHNRLYWYRQTLGQGPEFLTYFQNEAQLEKSRLLSDRFSAERPKGSFSTLEIQRTEQGDSAMYLCASGWVGQGSGEQYFGPGTRLTVT.

This rearrangement joins TRBV18 to TRBJ2-1; as DNA is missing, the TRBD2 call by TCRdb cannot be tested. Germline CDR1 and CDR2: KGHSH and LQKENI. The CDR3 is made up of 17 amino acids. CDR3 protein: CASSPGSASGNTNEQFF.

The CDR3 region is CASSIHGTGNQLIGELFF. The rearrangement joins TRBV19 to TRBJ2-2; the TRBD1 assignment by TCRdb is unverifiable without DNA. The germline V gene encodes CDR1 LNHDA and CDR2 SQIVND (reference sequence). This CDR3 region has 18 residues.

The chain carries TRBV7-2 and TRBJ1-2; TCRdb's assignment of TRBD1 cannot be checked, as there is no DNA. The CDR3 length is 15 residues. CDR1 and CDR2 (germline): SGHTA, FQGNSA. The CDR3 loop reads CASSLVTGGVYGYTF.

This sequence joins TRBV20-1 and TRBJ1-1. Germline assignment: CDR1 DFQATT and CDR2 SNEGSKA (reference sequence). The CDR3 is 11 residues long. CDR3 residues: CSSEGGSQAFF.

J is TRBJ2-3 and V is TRBV28; TCRdb's D call of TRBD2 is untestable without DNA. There are 15 residues in the CDR3. Germline CDR1 is MDHEN and CDR2 is SYDVKM. The CDR3 sequence: CASSFRERGTDTQYF. The full variable domain, rest sourced from reference TRBV28 and TRBJ2-3, is DVKVTQSSRYLVKRTGEKVFLECVQDMDHENMFWYRQDPGLGLRLIYFSYDVKMKEKGDIPEGYSVSREKKERFSLILESASTNQTSMYLCASSFRERGTDTQYFGPGTRLTVL.

The genes are TRBV28 and TRBJ1-1. Germline CDR1 is MDHEN and CDR2 is SYDVKM. The CDR3 length is 12 residues. The CDR3 loop is CASSAGSTEAFF.

The chain joins TRBV7-4 to TRBJ1-1. Germline V lookup: CDR1 SGHVT, CDR2 SQSDAQ. The CDR3 is 11 residues long. CDR3 residues: CASSFDPEAFF.

The chain carries TRBV5-6 and TRBJ1-1. The CDR3 sequence is 14 residues long. CDR1 SGHDT and CDR2 YYEEEE come from the germline V gene. CDR3 loop: CASSLERVRTEAFF.

The chain is built from TRBV5-1 and TRBJ2-7; TCRdb's D gene call, TRBD1, goes unchecked for lack of DNA. CDR3 length: 16 residues. Germline lookup yields CDR1 SGHRS and CDR2 YFSETQ. The CDR3 loop is CASNDVRRTGTYEQYF.

V usage is TRBV30 and J usage is TRBJ2-7; lacking DNA, the TRBD1 call made by TCRdb goes unchecked. This CDR3 is built from 14 residues. Germline CDR1 is GTSNPN and CDR2 is SVGIG (reference sequence). The CDR3 loop is CAWSAGTGTYEQYF.

The J gene is TRBJ2-1, the V gene TRBV7-2; TCRdb indicates TRBD2, and absent DNA this call remains unverified. CDR1 and CDR2 (germline): SGHTA, FQGNSA. This CDR3 is 15 amino acids long. CDR3 region: CASTKSPGGTYEQFF. The full variable domain, with the rest looked up from reference TRBV7-2 and TRBJ2-1, is GAGVSQSPSNKVTEKGKDVELRCDPISGHTALYWYRQSLGQGLEFLIYFQGNSAPDKSGLPSDRFSAERTGGSVSTLTIQRTQQEDSAVYLCASTKSPGGTYEQFFGPGTRLTVL.

The V call is TRBV7-2, the J call TRBJ2-5; TCRdb outputs TRBD2, but without DNA this stays unchecked. Germline lookup yields CDR1 SGHTA and CDR2 FQGNSA. The CDR3 spans 15 residues. CDR3 sequence: CASSAQSRGRETQYF.

The chain employs TRBV27 and TRBJ2-7; TCRdb designates TRBD2, a call that cannot be tested without DNA. The CDR3 sequence is 13 residues long. Germline CDR1 MNHEY, CDR2 SMNVEV (reference sequence). CDR3 protein: CASSFSGAYEQYF.

CDR3 sequence: CASSLDRMGNSPLHF. The chain has TRBV5-1 and TRBJ1-6; TCRdb picks TRBD1, but there is no DNA to check that call. The CDR3 spans 15 residues. CDR1 is SGHRS, CDR2 YFSETQ, per germline.

The chain links TRBV12-3 or TRBV12-4 to TRBJ2-2; TCRdb's D call, TRBD2, is unchecked because there is no DNA. The CDR3 runs to 16 residues. CDR3 residues: CASSQHNSGSFGELFF.

CDR3 residues: CSARASNDVSQPQHF. The chain recombines TRBV20-1 with TRBJ1-5. CDR3 length: 15 residues. CDR1 and CDR2 (germline): DFQATT, SNEGSKA (reference sequence).

V usage is TRBV5-1 and J usage is TRBJ1-2. CDR1 and CDR2 (germline): SGHRS, YFSETQ. The CDR3 is made up of 14 amino acids. The CDR3 reads CASSLGGSFYGYTF.

This sequence joins TRBV13 and TRBJ2-7. The V gene's germline CDR1 is PRHDT and CDR2 FYEKMQ (reference sequence). The CDR3 extends over 14 amino acids. CDR3 loop: CASSFRVDPYEQYF.

V is TRBV9 and J is TRBJ2-1; lacking DNA, the TRBD2 call made by TCRdb goes unchecked. The CDR3 runs 18 residues. Germline-derived CDR1 and CDR2 are SGDLS and YYNGEE. The CDR3 sequence is CASTQAQEAGGPYNEQFF.

The CDR3 here is CASSLMGGLNTEAFF. The rearrangement joins TRBV7-3 to TRBJ1-1. This CDR3 region has 15 residues. Germline values: CDR1 SGHTA, CDR2 FQGTGA.

The genes are TRBV4-3 and TRBJ2-3; TCRdb outputs TRBD2, but without DNA this stays unchecked. CDR3 length: 14 amino acids. Germline loops: CDR1 LGHNA, CDR2 YSLEER. The CDR3 sequence is CASSQDGRANTQYF.

Here the CDR3 reads CASKVGIWANEQFF. V and J are TRBV6-2 or TRBV6-3 and TRBJ2-1. This CDR3 region has 14 residues. Germline V gene data show CDR1 as MNHEY and CDR2 as SVGEGT.

The chain links TRBV7-9 to TRBJ2-3; the TCRdb call, TRBD2, lacks DNA for checking. Germline lookup yields CDR1 SEHNR and CDR2 FQNEAQ (reference sequence). The CDR3 loop spans 17 amino acids. CDR3 sequence: CASSLTSGRAGTDTQYF. The whole variable domain, remainder taken from reference TRBV7-9 and TRBJ2-3, is DTGVSQNPRHKITKRGQNVTFRCDPISEHNRLYWYRQTLGQGPEFLTYFQNEAQLEKSRLLSDRFSAERPKGSFSTLEIQRTEQGDSAMYLCASSLTSGRAGTDTQYFGPGTRLTVL.

V gene TRBV9 combines with J gene TRBJ1-2; TCRdb returns TRBD1, unconfirmable since there is no DNA. The CDR3 loop spans 14 amino acids. Germline V gene lookup returns CDR1 SGDLS and CDR2 YYNGEE. The chain's CDR3 is CASSVGGDRYGYTF.

The rearrangement uses TRBV24-1 and TRBJ2-5; the TRBD1 assignment by TCRdb is unverifiable without DNA. The CDR3 is made up of 16 amino acids. Germline CDR1 reads KGHDR; CDR2 reads SFDVKD. Here the CDR3 reads CATSSTGPDDQETQYF.

The V gene is TRBV29-1, the J gene TRBJ2-1. Germline V lookup: CDR1 SQVTM, CDR2 ANQGSEA. CDR3 length equals 12 residues. The CDR3 spells CSARTVAYEQFF.

The V gene is TRBV15, the J gene TRBJ2-3; TCRdb selects TRBD1, and the lack of DNA leaves this call unchecked. The CDR3 sequence is 15 residues long. The germline V gene has CDR1 LNHNV and CDR2 YYDKDF (reference sequence). CDR3 region: CATSRGDREGDTQYF.

The CDR3 region is CSVNRVNYGYTF. The chain has TRBV29-1 and TRBJ1-2; there is no DNA to check the TCRdb D call of TRBD1. This CDR3 contains 12 residues. Germline assignment: CDR1 SQVTM and CDR2 ANQGSEA. The variable domain in full, completed from reference TRBV29-1 and TRBJ1-2, reads SAVISQKPSRDICQRGTSLTIQCQVDSQVTMMFWYRQQPGQSLTLIATANQGSEATYESGFVIDKFPISRPNLTFSTLTVSNMSPEDSSIYLCSVNRVNYGYTFGSGTRLTVV.

The chain has TRBV10-3 and TRBJ2-7; checking the TCRdb D call of TRBD1 is not possible without DNA. The CDR3 contains 12 residues. CDR1 is ENHRY, CDR2 SYGVKD, per germline. The CDR3 reads CAISAVGQGPFF.